This TCR beta chain is drawn from a study of tumor and adjacent non-tumor tissue in lung cancer. Turning to the study itself: Patients comprised about a dozen adenocarcinoma, a couple of squamous cell carcinoma and 1 small cell lung cancer. Samples averaged around 3.9 million productive TCRbeta reads each. Stage I to III disease affected about nine men and about five women aged roughly 30 to 80.

This CDR3 has 19 amino acids. Per germline, CDR1 DFQATT and CDR2 SNEGSKA (reference sequence). No cell sorting was done before RNA was extracted from the tissue. The normal lung tissue was taken more than 3 cm from the tumor edge. Three rounds of nested PCR, following a modified ARM-PCR protocol, produced the TCRbeta library. TCRdb reprocessed the multiplex PCR reads via MiXCR and lists one record per CDR3 protein. This sample has approximately 77,000 distinct CDR3 sequences; roughly 80% occur once, and the top ten carry about 47%. Whole-study results and caveats: TCR diversity was significantly greater in tumor than normal lung tissue.

To note about this clonotype: Its antigen remains unknown. At one boundary the junction diverges from the germline segment, which might be a read error.

The rearrangement joins TRBV20-1 to TRBJ2-4; a possible D gene is TRBD1 (5 bases). The receptor was derived from a man in his 60s with non-small cell lung cancer. The sample comprised distant non-tumor lung tissue. CDR3 sequence reads: CNARGVNRALQVAKNIQYF. DNA for the CDR3: TGCAATGCTAGAGGCGTCAACCGGGCCCTACAGGTGGCCAAAAACATTCAGTACTTC.